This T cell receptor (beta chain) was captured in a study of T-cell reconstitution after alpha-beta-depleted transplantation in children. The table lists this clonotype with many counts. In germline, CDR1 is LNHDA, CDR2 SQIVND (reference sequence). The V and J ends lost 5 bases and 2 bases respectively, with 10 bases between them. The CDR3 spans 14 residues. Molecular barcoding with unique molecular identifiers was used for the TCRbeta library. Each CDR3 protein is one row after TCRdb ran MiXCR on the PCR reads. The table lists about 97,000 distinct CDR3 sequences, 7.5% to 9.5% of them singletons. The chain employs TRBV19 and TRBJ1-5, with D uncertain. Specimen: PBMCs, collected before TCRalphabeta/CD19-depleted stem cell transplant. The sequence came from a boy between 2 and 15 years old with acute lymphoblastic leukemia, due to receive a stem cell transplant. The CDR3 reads CASSHGMGNQPQHF. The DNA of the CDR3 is TGTGCCAGTAGTCATGGGATGGGCAATCAGCCCCAGCATTTT. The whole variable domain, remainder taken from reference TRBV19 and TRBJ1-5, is DGGITQSPKYLFRKEGQNVTLSCEQNLNHDAMYWYRQDPGQGLRLIYYSQIVNDFQKGDIAEGYSVSREKKESFPLTVTSAQKNPTAFYLCASSHGMGNQPQHFGDGTRLSIL.